This T cell receptor (beta chain) appears in the sequencing data of a study of blood T cell repertoires in COVID-19. Sequencing was performed with immunoSEQ multiplex PCR; in TCRdb, only in-frame clones are kept and a portion is missing. The sample lists under 200,000 clones; over 75% were seen once. The specimen was peripheral blood. The TCR sequence derives from a middle-aged man with active or convalescent COVID-19.

The CDR3 loop is CSGRGQGENYNEQFF. In DNA form, the CDR3 reads TGCAGCGGGCGAGGACAGGGGGAGAACTACAATGAGCAGTTCTTC. This chain joins TRBV29-1 and TRBJ2-1; 10 nucleotides line up with TRBD1. The ends lost 7 bases at V and 3 bases at J; junction bases unmatched: 9. In germline, CDR1 is SQVTM, CDR2 ANQGSEA. The CDR3 has 15 residues.